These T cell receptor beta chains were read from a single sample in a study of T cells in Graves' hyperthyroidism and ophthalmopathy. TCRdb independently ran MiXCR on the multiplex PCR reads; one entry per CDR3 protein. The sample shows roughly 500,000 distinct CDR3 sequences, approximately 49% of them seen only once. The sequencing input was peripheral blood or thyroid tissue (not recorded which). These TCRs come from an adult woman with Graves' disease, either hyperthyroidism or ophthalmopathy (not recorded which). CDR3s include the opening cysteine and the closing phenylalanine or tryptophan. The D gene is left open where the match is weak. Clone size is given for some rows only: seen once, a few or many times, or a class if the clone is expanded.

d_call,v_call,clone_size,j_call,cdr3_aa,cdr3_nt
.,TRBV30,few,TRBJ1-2,CAWSRWNYGYTF,TGTGCCTGGAGTCGGTGGAACTATGGCTACACCTTC
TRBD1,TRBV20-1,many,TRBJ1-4,CSARQGARGEKLFF,TGCAGTGCTAGGCAGGGGGCGAGGGGTGAAAAACTGTTTTTT
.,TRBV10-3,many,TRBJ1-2,CAISEGGSSNYGYTF,TGTGCCATCAGTGAGGGAGGCAGCTCTAACTATGGCTACACCTTC
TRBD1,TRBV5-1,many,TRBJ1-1,CASSLFMQGAVHTEAFF,TGCGCCAGCAGCTTGTTTATGCAGGGGGCGGTTCACACTGAAGCTTTCTTT
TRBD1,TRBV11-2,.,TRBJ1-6,CASSLNRDRGSRNSPLHF,TGTGCCAGCAGCTTAAACCGGGACAGGGGGTCCAGAAATTCACCCCTCCACTTT
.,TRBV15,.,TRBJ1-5,CATSRDRYNQPQHF,TGTGCCACCAGCAGAGACAGGTACAATCAGCCCCAGCATTTT
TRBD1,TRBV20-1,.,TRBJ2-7,CSASEPGQGGYEQYF,TGCAGTGCTAGCGAACCGGGACAGGGGGGGTACGAGCAGTACTTC
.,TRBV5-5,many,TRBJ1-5,CASSPDGSNQPQHF,TGTGCCAGCAGCCCGGACGGAAGCAATCAGCCCCAGCATTTT
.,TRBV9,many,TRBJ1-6,CASSRQVPNSPLHF,TGTGCCAGCAGTCGACAGGTCCCGAATTCACCCCTCCACTTT
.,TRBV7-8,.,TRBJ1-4,CASYRGGGTEKLFF,TGTGCCAGCTACCGGGGAGGGGGGACTGAAAAACTGTTTTTT
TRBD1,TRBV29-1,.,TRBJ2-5,CSVDLGQEETQYF,TGCAGCGTTGATTTGGGACAGGAAGAGACCCAGTACTTC
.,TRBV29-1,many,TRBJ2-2,CSVNPSGSPGELFF,TGCAGCGTTAACCCAAGTGGGAGTCCCGGGGAGCTGTTTTTT
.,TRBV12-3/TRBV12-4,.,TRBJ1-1,CVSSGNTEAFF,TGTGTCAGCAGTGGGAACACTGAAGCTTTCTTT
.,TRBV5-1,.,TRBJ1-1,CASSFGRGITEAFF,TGCGCCAGCAGCTTTGGCAGGGGCATCACTGAAGCTTTCTTT
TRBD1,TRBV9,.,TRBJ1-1,CASRDRADTEAFF,TGTGCCAGCCGGGACAGGGCAGACACTGAAGCTTTCTTT
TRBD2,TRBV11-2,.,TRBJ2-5,CASQGLAGRETQYF,TGTGCCAGCCAGGGACTAGCCGGGAGGGAGACCCAGTACTTC
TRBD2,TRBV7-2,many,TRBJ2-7,CASSLGLAVLSSYEQYF,TGTGCCAGCAGCTTGGGACTAGCGGTCCTGAGCTCCTACGAGCAGTACTTC
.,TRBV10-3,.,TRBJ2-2,CAISEVRGFTGELFF,TGTGCCATCAGTGAGGTTAGGGGGTTCACCGGGGAGCTGTTTTTT
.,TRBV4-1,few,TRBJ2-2,CASSQSQLSISNTGELFF,TGCGCCAGCAGCCAATCGCAGTTATCAATTAGCAACACCGGGGAGCTGTTTTTT
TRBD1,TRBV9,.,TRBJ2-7,CASSKPGQGTYEQYF,TGTGCCAGCAGTAAACCGGGACAGGGAACCTACGAGCAGTACTTC
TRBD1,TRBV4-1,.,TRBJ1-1,CASSQAITGTGVTEAFF,TGCGCCAGCAGCCAAGCAATTACCGGGACAGGGGTGACTGAAGCTTTCTTT
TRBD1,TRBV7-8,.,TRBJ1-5,CASSTGVGQPQHF,TGTGCCAGCTCGACAGGGGTCGGTCAGCCCCAGCATTTT
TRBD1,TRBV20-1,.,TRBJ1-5,CSARGQPDQPQHF,TGCAGTGCTAGGGGACAGCCAGATCAGCCCCAGCATTTT
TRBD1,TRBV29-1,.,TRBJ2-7,CSVDGTGSREQYF,TGCAGCGTTGATGGGACAGGGAGTAGGGAGCAGTACTTC
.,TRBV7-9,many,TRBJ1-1,CASRLPPGNTEAFF,TGTGCCAGCAGGTTGCCGCCGGGGAACACTGAAGCTTTCTTT
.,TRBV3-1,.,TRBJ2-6,CASSQLRGRGGANVLTF,TGTGCCAGCAGCCAGTTGCGGGGTAGAGGTGGGGCCAACGTCCTGACTTTC
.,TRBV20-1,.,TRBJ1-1,CSARSGRGNTEAFF,TGCAGTGCTAGATCGGGACGGGGGAACACTGAAGCTTTCTTT
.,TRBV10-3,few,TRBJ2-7,CAIKEHQSYEQYF,TGTGCCATCAAGGAACACCAGTCCTACGAGCAGTACTTC
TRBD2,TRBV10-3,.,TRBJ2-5,CAISESSSGRETQYF,TGTGCCATCAGTGAGTCTTCTAGCGGGCGAGAGACCCAGTACTTC
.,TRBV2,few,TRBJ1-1,CASSSTGLEGTEAFF,TGTGCCAGTAGTTCCACAGGGCTAGAGGGCACTGAAGCTTTCTTT
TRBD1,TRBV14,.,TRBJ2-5,CASSQSRGQGETQYF,TGTGCCAGCAGCCAAAGCAGGGGGCAGGGAGAGACCCAGTACTTC
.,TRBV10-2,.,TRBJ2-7,CASSESRDGLNEQYF,TGCGCCAGCAGTGAGTCGCGGGACGGGTTGAACGAGCAGTACTTC
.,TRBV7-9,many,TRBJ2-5,CASSSQGSWQETQYF,TGTGCCAGCAGCTCCCAGGGGAGTTGGCAAGAGACCCAGTACTTC